This T cell receptor beta chain is from a study of a mutant IDH1 vaccine in newly diagnosed glioma. Study-level information: Sex among treated patients split around 62% male, roughly 38% female; mean age was roughly 40 years. The earlier regimen, radiotherapy, temozolomide, or both, was most often both. The study, taken as a whole, reports: Across multiple MHC alleles, around 93% of patients had vaccine-induced responses.

This table comes from immunoSEQ multiplex PCR, and its TCRdb copy is limited to in-frame clones, with some not included. The table records about 54,000 clones, 70% to 90% of them present only once. As for time point: baseline, week 1 (first vaccination visit). Treatment described: pre-vaccination baseline after standard-of-care therapy. The study enrolled donors with new WHO grade 3 or 4 IDH1-mutant, ATRX-lost astrocytomas. A remark on this clone: Its antigen is not known.

Sequenced material: PBMCs, taken from a glioma patient treated with radiotherapy, temozolomide or both. This sequence was found in a man younger than 35 with glioma.

As DNA, the CDR3 is TGTGCCAGCAGCGCGGGCAGAGGACACACTGAAGCTTTCTTT. Translated, it gives CASSAGRGHTEAFF. The rearrangement joins TRBV25-1 to TRBJ1-1; D ambiguous. Germline CDR1 reads MGHDK; CDR2 reads SYGVNS. Between the trimmed V and J ends, which lost 6 bases and 3 bases, there was a span of 14 bases. CDR3 length: 14 residues.